The source of this TCR beta chain is a study of blood T cell repertoires in COVID-19 (TCRdb year 2020). Looking at the study overall: The collaborator samples originated in the United States, Italy and Spain and spanned the acute and convalescent phases of COVID-19. The material from the prospective study consisted of cDNA or gDNA derived from T cells, B-cell-depleted T cells, or PBMCs. Deeply sampled blood TCRbeta repertoires from subjects exposed to, actively infected with, or recovered from COVID-19 were included in the dataset. The repertoires were released in a freely available public database intended as a resource for research on the immune response to SARS-CoV-2. The samples were drawn from the first 160 participants of the ongoing ImmuneRACE study and from 1,254 subjects provided by 6 global collaborators. The sample metadata nearly always contained a de-identified subject ID, COVID-19 status, age in years and sex. Where HLA class I and class II types were available, the types were taken from metadata supplied by the sample provider, not from assay-based typing. Study-wide conclusions, independent of this receptor: Clinical and demographic metadata were provided uncurated, with the amount varying by source and participant.

Comments on this clone: Its specific antigen is unknown. No base quality information exists; no much larger clone differs at one position.

Each collaborating institution followed its own protocols to collect whole blood in K2EDTA tubes. For TCRbeta analysis, collaborators shipped samples as frozen whole blood, isolated PBMCs, or DNA extracted from either of those sample types. V and J lose 1 base and 0 bases, and a span of 11 bases separates them. Including the terminal cysteine and phenylalanine, the CDR3 comprises 16 residues. The retained sequence is limited to the CDR3, 48 bases, with the frame set at the first base. CDR1 and CDR2 are drawn from the germline V gene: SGHRS, YFSETQ. TCRbeta CDR3 regions were amplified from genomic DNA by means of the immunoSEQ Assay, a bias-controlled multiplex PCR. The authors' analysis ran thus. Nucleated cell counts per sample were estimated from amplification of reference gene primers within the assay. To quantify the absolute abundance of each unique TCRbeta CDR3 rearrangement, sequence reads were collapsed and filtered. For each sample, productive Simpson clonality was calculated by taking the square root of Simpson's diversity index across productive rearrangements. TCRdb holds this immuneACCESS table with in-frame rearrangements only. Some clones are missing; in checked studies, unresolved V genes explain under half, and the rest has no known cause. V and J calls and clone size are as listed in that table; D and trimming were resolved from the DNA. This sample lists 200,000 to 300,000 clones; 75% to 85% were detected once. The ten largest clones represent around 11% of the sample.

The TCR comes from a woman in her fifties or sixties with active or convalescent COVID-19. The V gene is TRBV5-1 and the J gene is TRBJ1-3, with the D gene call left open. Sequencing was done on a sample of peripheral blood. The CDR3 has the sequence CASSLYGLHSGNTIYF. The nucleotide sequence is given as TGCGCCAGCAGCTTGTACGGACTCCACTCTGGAAACACCATATATTTT.